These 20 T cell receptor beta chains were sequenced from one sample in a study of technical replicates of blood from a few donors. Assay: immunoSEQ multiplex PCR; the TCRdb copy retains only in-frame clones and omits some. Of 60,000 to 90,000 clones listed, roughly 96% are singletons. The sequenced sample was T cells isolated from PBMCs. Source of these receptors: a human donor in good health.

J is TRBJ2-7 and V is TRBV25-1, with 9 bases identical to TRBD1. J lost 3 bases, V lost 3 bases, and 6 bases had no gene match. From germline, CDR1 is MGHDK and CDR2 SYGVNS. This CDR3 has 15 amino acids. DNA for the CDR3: TGTGCCAGCAGTGATCCGGGGACAGGGTACTACGAGCAGTACTTC. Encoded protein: CASSDPGTGYYEQYF.

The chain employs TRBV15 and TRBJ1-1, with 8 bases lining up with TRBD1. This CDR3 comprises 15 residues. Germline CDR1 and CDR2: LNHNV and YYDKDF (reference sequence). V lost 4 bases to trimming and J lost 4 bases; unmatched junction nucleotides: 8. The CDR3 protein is CATSTHVQGATEAFF. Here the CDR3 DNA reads TGTGCCACCAGCACTCACGTCCAGGGGGCCACTGAAGCTTTCTTT.

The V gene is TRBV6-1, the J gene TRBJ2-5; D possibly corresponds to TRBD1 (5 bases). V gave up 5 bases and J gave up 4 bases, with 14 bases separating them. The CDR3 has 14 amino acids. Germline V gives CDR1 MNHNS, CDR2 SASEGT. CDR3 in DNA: TGTGCCAGCAGTAGCCCAGCTAGGGGAGAGACCCAGTACTTC. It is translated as CASSSPARGETQYF.

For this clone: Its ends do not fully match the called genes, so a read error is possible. CDR3 protein: CASSLDRAGEAFF. In DNA form, the CDR3 reads TGTGCTAGCAGCTTAGACAGGGCCGGTGAAGCTTTCTTT. The chain combines TRBV7-7 with TRBJ1-1; 7 bases agree with TRBD1. The CDR3 totals 13 residues. The germline V gene encodes CDR1 SSHAT and CDR2 FNYEAQ (reference sequence).

CDR3 nucleotide sequence: TGCAGCGCCCGGACAGGAAAAGGGGTAGAGTACTTC. Its translation: CSARTGKGVEYF. The chain combines TRBV29-1 with TRBJ2-7, with TRBD1 matching 7 bases. The germline V gene encodes CDR1 SQVTM and CDR2 ANQGSEA. The CDR3 is made up of 12 amino acids. Germline trimming cut 7 bases from V and 11 bases from J; bases unmatched to any gene: 14.

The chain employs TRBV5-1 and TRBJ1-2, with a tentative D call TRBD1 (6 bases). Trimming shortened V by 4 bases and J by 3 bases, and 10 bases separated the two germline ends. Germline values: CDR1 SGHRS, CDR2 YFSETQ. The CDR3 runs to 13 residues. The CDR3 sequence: CASSPGTYYGYTF. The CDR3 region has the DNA TGCGCCAGCAGCCCCGGGACATACTATGGCTACACCTTC.

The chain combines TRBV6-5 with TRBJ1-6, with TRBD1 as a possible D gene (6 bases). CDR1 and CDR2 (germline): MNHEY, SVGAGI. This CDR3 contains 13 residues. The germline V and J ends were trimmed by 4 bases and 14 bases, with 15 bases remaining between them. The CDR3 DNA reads TGTGCCAGCAGTTCGGTTACAGGGAAGGCCCTCCACTTT. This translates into CASSSVTGKALHF.

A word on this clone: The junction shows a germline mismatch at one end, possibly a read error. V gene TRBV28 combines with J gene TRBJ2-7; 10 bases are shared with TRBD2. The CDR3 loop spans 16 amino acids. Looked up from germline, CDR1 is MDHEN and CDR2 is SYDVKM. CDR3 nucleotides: TGTGCCAGCAGTTTTAGGGCTAGCGGGAGCGGCGGGGAGGGTTTCTTC. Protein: CASSFRASGSGGEGFF.

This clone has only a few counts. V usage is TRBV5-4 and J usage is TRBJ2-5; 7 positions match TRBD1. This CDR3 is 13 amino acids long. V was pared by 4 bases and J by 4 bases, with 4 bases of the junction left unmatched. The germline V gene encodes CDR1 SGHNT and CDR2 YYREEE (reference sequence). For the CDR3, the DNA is TGTGCCAGCAGCCTCGACAGGGCAGAGACCCAGTACTTC. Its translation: CASSLDRAETQYF. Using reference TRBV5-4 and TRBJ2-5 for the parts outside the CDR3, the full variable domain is ETGVTQSPTHLIKTRGQQVTLRCSSQSGHNTVSWYQQALGQGPQFIFQYYREEENGRGNFPPRFSGLQFPNYSSELNVNALELDDSALYLCASSLDRAETQYFGPGTRLLVL.

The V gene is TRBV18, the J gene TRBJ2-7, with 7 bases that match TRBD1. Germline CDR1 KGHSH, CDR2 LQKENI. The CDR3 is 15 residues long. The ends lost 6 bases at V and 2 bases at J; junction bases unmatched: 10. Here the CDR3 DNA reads TGTGCCAGCTCCCCGGACTTTGGGACAGCCTACGAGCAGTACTTC. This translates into CASSPDFGTAYEQYF.

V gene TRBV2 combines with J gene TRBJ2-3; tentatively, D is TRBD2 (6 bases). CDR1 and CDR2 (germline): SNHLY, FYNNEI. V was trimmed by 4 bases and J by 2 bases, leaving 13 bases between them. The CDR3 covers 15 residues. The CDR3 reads CASSVMAGNTDTQYF. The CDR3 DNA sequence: TGTGCCAGCAGTGTAATGGCGGGGAACACAGATACGCAGTATTTT.

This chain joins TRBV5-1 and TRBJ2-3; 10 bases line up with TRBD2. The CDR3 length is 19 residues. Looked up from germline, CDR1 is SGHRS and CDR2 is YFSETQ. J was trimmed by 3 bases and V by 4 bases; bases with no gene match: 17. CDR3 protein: CASSPLPRGRTSGTDTQYF. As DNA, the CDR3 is TGCGCCAGCAGCCCGTTACCTCGGGGTCGGACTAGCGGTACAGATACGCAGTATTTT.

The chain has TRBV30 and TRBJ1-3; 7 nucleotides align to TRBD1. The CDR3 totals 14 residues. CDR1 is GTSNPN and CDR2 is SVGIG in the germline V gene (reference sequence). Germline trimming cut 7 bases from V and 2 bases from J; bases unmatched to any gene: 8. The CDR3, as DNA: TGTGCCTCGTCCTTTACAGGGGCTGGAAACACCATATATTTT. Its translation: CASSFTGAGNTIYF.

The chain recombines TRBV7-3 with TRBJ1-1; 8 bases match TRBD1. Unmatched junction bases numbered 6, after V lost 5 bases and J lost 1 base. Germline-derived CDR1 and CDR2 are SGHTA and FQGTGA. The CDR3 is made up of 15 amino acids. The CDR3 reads CASSPSGTGNTEAFF. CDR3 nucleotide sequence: TGTGCCAGCAGCCCGTCCGGGACAGGGAACACTGAAGCTTTCTTT. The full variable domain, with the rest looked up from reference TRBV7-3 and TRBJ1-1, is GAGVSQTPSNKVTEKGKYVELRCDPISGHTALYWYRQSLGQGPEFLIYFQGTGAADDSGLPNDRFFAVRPEGSVSTLKIQRTERGDSAVYLCASSPSGTGNTEAFFGQGTRLTVV.

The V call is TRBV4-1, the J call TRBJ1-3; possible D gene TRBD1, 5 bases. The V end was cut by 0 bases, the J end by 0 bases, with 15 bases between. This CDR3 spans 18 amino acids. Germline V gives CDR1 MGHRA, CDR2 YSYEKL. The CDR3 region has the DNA TGCGCCAGCAGCCAAGATCCACAGGCGCCATTCTCTGGAAACACCATATATTTT. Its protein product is CASSQDPQAPFSGNTIYF.

The CDR3, as DNA: TGTGCCAGCAGTGGTGGTGTAGGGGAACCTAACTATGGCTACACCTTC. Encoded protein: CASSGGVGEPNYGYTF. The chain combines TRBV25-1 with TRBJ1-2; a possible D gene is TRBD1 (5 bases). This CDR3 is 16 amino acids long. Trimming cost V 4 bases and J 0 bases, with 15 bases left between them. Germline V gives CDR1 MGHDK, CDR2 SYGVNS.

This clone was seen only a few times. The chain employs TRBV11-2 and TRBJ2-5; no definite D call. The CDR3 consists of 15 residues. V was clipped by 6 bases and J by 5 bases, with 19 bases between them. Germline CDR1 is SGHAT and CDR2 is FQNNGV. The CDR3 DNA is TGTGCCAGCAGGGCCAATCATAGCTATGGGGAGACCCAGTACTTC. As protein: CASRANHSYGETQYF.

The CDR3 is CASSFQGNQPQHF. CDR3 in DNA: TGTGCCAGCAGCTTTCAGGGGAATCAGCCCCAGCATTTT. The chain recombines TRBV5-6 with TRBJ1-5; tentative D call: TRBD1 (6 bases). The germline V gene has CDR1 SGHDT and CDR2 YYEEEE. V gave up 2 bases and J gave up 4 bases, with 7 bases separating them. The CDR3 has 13 residues.

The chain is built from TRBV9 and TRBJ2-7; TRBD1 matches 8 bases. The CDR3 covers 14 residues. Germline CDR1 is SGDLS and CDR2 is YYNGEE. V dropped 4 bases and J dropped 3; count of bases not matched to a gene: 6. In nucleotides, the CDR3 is TGTGCCAGCAGCCAGGGGGCGGACAGCTACGAGCAGTACTTC. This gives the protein CASSQGADSYEQYF.

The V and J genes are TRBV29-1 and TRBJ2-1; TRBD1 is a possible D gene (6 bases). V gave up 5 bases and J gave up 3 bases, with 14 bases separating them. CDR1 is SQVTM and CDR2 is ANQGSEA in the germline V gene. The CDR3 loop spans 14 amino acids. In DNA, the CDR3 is TGCAGCGTTTTTCCGGGACAAATCTACAATGAGCAGTTCTTC. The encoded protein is CSVFPGQIYNEQFF.